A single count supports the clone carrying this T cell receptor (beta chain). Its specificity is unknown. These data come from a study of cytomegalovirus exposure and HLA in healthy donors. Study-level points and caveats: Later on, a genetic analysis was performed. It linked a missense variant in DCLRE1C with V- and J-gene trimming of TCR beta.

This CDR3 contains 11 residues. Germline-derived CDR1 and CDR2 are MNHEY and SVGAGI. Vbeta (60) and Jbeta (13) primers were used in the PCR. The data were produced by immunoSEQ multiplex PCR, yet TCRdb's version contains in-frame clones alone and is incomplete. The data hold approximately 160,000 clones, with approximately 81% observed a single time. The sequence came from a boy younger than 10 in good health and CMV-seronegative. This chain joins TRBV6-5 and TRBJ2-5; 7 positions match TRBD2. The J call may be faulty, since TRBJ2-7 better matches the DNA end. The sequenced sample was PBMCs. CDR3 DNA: TGTGCCAGCACTAGCGGTTACGAGCAGTACTTC. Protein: CASTSGYEQYF.